This T cell receptor beta chain was documented in a study of T cell repertoires in cytomegalovirus infection. In the study overall: Signatures in public TCR beta sequences pointed to both CMV infection and matching HLA type.

Germline-derived CDR1 and CDR2 are SEHNR and FQNEAQ (reference sequence). The CDR3 length is 12 residues. V shed 3 bases and J shed 4 bases, with 6 bases lying between them. Overall study findings and caveats: Dominant in the ex vivo response were TCR beta clonotypes restricted by HLA-C and specific for CMV.

TCRdb processed the reads anew with MiXCR; each CDR3 protein has one entry. Of around 350,000 distinct CDR3 sequences listed, 15% to 20% were seen once; the top ten hold around 9.3%. Comments on this clonotype: Its specificity is unknown.

V is TRBV7-9 and J is TRBJ1-2, with D uncertain. The sequence was obtained from a human donor in good health (CMV status not recorded). Some clones in this sample may be carry-over from other donors' samples. The sequenced material came from PBMCs. The CDR3 is CASSFEPYGYTF. DNA of the CDR3: TGTGCCAGCAGCTTCGAGCCCTATGGCTACACCTTC.